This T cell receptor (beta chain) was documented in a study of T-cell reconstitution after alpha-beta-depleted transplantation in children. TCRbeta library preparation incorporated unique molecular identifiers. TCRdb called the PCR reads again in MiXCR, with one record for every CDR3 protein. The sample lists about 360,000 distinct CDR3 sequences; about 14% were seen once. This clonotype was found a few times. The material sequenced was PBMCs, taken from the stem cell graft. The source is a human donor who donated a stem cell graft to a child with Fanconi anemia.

The DNA of the CDR3 is TGTGCCAGCAGCCGAAACACCATATATTTT. Translated, it gives CASSRNTIYF. The rearrangement joins TRBV12-3 or TRBV12-4 to TRBJ1-3; D ambiguous. V lost 6 bases and J 5 bases, leaving 2 bases between the germline ends. The length of the CDR3 is 10 residues.